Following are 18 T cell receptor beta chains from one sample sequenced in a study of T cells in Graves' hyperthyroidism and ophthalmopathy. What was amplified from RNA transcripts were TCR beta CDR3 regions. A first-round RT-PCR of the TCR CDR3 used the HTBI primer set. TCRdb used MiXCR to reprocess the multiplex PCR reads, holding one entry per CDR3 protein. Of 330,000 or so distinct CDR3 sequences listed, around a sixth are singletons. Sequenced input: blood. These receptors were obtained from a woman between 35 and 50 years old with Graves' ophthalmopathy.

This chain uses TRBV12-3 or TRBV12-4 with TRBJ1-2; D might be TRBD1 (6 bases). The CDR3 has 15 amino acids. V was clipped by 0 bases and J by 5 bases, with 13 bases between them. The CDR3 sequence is CASSLAHREGYGYTF. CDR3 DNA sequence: TGTGCCAGCAGTTTAGCGCACAGGGAGGGATATGGCTACACCTTC.

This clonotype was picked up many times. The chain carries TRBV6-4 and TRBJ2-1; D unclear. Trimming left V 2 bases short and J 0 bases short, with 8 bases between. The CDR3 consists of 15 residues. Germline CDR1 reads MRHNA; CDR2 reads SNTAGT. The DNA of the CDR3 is TGTGCCAGCAGTGACGAATGGGGCTCCTACAATGAGCAGTTCTTC. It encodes CASSDEWGSYNEQFF.

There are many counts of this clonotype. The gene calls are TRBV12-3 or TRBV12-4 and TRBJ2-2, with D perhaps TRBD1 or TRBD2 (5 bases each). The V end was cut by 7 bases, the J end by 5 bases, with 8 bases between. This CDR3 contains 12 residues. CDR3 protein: CASIEGTGELFF. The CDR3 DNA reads TGTGCCAGCATCGAGGGGACCGGGGAGCTGTTTTTT.

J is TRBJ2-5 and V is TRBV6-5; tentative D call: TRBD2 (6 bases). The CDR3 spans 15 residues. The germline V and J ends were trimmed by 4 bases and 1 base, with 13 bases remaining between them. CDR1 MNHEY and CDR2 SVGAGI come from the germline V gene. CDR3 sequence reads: CASSLVRGTQETQYF. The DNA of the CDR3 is TGTGCCAGCAGTTTGGTGCGGGGAACCCAAGAGACCCAGTACTTC.

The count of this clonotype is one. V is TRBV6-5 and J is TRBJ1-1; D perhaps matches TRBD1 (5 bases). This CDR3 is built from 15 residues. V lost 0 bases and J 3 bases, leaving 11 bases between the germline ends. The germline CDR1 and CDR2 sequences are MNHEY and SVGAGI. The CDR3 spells CASSYSLLGDTEAFF. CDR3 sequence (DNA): TGTGCCAGCAGTTACTCGTTATTAGGGGACACTGAAGCTTTCTTT.

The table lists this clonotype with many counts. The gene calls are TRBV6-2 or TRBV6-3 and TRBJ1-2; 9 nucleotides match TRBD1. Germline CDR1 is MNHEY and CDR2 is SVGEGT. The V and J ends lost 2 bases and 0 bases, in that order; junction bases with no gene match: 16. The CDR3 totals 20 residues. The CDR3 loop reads CASSYGTGPLGPASNYGYTF. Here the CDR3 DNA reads TGTGCCAGCAGTTACGGGACAGGGCCTCTCGGTCCCGCTTCTAACTATGGCTACACCTTC.

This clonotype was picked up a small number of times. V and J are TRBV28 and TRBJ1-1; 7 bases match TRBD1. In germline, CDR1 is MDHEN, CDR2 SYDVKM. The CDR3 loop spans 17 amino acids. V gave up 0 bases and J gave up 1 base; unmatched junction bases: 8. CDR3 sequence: CASSLWSPGGRNTEAFF. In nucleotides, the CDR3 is TGTGCCAGCAGTTTATGGTCCCCAGGGGGTAGGAACACTGAAGCTTTCTTT.

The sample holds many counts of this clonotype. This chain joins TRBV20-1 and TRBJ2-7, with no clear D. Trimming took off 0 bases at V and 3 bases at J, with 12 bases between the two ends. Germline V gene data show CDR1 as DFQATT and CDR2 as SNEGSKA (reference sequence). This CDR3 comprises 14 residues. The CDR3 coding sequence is TGCAGTGCTAGAGATTTGTCCGTGATCTACGAGCAGTACTTC. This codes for CSARDLSVIYEQYF.

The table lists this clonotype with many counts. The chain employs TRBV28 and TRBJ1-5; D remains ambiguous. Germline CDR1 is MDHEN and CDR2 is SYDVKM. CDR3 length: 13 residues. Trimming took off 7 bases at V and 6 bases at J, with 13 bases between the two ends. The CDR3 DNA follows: TGTGCCAGCACCGTGTTGGGAATTCAGCCCCAGCATTTT. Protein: CASTVLGIQPQHF.

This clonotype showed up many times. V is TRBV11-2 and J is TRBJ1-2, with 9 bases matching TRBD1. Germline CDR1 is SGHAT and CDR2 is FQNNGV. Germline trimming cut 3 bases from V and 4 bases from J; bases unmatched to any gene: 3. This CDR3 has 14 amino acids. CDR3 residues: CASSLTGGGYGYTF. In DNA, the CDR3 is TGTGCCAGCAGCTTGACAGGGGGTGGCTATGGCTACACCTTC.

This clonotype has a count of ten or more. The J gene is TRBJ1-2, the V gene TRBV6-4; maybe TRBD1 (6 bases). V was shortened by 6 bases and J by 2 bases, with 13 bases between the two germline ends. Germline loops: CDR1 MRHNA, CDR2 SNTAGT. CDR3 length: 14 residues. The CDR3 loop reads CASRNTGSNYGYTF. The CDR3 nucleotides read TGTGCCAGCAGGAATACAGGGTCAAACTATGGCTACACCTTC.

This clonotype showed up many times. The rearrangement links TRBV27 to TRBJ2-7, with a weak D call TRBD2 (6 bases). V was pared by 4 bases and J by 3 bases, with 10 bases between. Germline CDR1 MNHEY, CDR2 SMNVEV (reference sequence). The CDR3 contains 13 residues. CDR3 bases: TGTGCCAGCAGTTGGGGGGTAGGCTACGAGCAGTACTTC. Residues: CASSWGVGYEQYF.

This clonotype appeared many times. CDR3 sequence reads: CASSHRDLITETQYF. The CDR3 DNA follows: TGTGCCAGCAGCCACAGGGATTTAATAACGGAGACCCAGTACTTC. The chain couples TRBV6-1 to TRBJ2-5, with a weak D call TRBD1 (6 bases). The CDR3 consists of 15 residues. Germline loops: CDR1 MNHNS, CDR2 SASEGT. V gave up 6 bases and J gave up 5 bases, with 19 bases separating them.

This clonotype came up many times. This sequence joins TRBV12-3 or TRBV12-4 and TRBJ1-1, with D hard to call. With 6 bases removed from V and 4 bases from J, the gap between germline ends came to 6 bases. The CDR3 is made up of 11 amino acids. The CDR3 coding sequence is TGTGCCAGCAGCCAAGTCACTGAAGCTTTCTTT. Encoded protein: CASSQVTEAFF.

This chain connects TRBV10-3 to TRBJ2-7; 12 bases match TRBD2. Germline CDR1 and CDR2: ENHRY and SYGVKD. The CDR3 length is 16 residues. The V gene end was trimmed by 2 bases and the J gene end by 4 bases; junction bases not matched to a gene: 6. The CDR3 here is CAISERTSGIPYEQYF. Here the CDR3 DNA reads TGTGCCATCAGTGAGAGGACTAGCGGGATCCCTTACGAGCAGTACTTC.

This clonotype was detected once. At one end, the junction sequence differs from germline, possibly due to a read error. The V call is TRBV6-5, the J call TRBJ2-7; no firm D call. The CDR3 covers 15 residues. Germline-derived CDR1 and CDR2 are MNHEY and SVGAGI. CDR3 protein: CASSYGFPGSYEQCF. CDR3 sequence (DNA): TGTGCCAGCAGTTACGGGTTTCCCGGGTCCTACGAGCAGTGCTTC.

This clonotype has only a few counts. The CDR3 spells CASSATDSNQPQHF. The DNA of the CDR3 is TGTGCCAGCAGCGCCACAGATAGCAATCAGCCCCAGCATTTT. The rearrangement joins TRBV6-1 to TRBJ1-5; D not certain. The CDR3 totals 14 residues. V was shortened by 6 bases and J by 0 bases, with 9 bases between the two germline ends. Per germline, CDR1 MNHNS and CDR2 SASEGT.

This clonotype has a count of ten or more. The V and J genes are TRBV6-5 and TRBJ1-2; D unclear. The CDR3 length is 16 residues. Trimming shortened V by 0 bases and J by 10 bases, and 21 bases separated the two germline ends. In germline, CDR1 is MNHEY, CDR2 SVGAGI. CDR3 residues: CASSYSPVAPQSVYTF. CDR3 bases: TGTGCCAGCAGTTACTCCCCCGTGGCACCCCAGTCCGTCTACACCTTC.